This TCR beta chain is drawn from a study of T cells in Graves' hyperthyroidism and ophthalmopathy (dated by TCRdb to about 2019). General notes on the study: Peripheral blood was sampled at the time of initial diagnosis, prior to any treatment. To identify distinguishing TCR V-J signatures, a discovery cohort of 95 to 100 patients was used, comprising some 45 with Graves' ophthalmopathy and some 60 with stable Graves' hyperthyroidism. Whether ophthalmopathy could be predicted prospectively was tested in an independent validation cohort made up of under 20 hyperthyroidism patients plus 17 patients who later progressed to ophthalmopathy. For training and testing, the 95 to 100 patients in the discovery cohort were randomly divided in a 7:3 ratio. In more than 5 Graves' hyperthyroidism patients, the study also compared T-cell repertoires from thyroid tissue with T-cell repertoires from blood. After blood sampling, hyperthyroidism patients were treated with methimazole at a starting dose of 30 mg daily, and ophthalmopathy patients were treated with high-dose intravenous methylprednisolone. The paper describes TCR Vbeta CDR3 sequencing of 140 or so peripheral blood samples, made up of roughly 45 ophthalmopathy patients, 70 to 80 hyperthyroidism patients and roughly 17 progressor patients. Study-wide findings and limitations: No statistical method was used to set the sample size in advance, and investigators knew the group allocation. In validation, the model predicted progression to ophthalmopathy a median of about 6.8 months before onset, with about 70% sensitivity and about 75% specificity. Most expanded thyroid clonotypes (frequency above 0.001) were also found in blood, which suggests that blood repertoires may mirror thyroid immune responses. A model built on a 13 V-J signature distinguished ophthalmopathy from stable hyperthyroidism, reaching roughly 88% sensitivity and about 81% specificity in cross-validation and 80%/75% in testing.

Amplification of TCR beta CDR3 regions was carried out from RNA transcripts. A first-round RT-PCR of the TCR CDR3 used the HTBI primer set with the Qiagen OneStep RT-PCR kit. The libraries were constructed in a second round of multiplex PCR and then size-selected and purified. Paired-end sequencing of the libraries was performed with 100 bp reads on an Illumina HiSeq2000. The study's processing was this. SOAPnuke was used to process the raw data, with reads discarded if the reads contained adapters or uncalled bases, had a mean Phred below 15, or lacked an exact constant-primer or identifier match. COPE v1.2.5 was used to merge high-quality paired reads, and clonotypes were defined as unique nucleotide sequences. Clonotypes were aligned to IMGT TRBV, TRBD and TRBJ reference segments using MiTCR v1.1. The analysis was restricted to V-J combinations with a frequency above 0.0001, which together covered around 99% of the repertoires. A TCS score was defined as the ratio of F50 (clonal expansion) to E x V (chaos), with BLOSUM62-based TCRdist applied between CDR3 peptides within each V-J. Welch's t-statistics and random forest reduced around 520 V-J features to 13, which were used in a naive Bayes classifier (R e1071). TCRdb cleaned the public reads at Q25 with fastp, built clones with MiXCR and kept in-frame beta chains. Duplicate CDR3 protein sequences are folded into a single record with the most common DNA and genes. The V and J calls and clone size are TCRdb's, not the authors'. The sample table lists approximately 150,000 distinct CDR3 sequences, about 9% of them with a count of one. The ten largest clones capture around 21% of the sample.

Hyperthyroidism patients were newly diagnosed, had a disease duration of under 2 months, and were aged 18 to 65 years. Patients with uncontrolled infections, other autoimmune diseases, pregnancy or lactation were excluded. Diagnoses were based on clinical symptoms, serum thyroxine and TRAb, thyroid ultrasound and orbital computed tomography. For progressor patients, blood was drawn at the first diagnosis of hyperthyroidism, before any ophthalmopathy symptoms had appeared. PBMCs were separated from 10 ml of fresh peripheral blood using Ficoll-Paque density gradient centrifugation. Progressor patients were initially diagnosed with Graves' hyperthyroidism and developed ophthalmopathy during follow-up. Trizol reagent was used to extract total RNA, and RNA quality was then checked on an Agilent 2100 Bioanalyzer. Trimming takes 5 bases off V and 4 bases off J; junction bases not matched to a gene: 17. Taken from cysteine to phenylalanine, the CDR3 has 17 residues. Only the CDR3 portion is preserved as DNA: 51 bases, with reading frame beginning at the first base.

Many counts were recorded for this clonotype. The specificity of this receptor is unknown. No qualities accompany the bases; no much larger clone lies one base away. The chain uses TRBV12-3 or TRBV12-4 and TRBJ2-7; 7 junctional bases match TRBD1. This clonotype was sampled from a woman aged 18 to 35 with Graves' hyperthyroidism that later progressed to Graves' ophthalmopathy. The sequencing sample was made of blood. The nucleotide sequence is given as TGTGCCAGCAGTCCAGGGGTGTTGAAGGGGGCGAAGTACGAGCAGTACTTC. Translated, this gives CASSPGVLKGAKYEQYF.